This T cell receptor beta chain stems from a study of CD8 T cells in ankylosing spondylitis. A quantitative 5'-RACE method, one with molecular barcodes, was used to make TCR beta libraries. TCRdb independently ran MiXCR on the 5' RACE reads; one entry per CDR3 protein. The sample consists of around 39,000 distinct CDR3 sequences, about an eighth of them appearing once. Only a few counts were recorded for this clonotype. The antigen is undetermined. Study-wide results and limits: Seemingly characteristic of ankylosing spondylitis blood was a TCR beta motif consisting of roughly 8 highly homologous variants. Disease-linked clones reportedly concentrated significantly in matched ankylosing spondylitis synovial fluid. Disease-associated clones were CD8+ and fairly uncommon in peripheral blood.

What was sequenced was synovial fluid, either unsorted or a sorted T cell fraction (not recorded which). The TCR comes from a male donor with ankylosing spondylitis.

CDR3 residues: CASSFPVRFDPNEQFF. CDR3 sequence (DNA): TGCGCCAGCAGCTTCCCCGTAAGGTTTGATCCCAATGAGCAGTTCTTC. The chain links TRBV5-1 to TRBJ2-1; D is unresolved. Germline assignment: CDR1 SGHRS and CDR2 YFSETQ. The length of the CDR3 is 16 residues. V lost 2 bases and J lost 6, with 18 bases in between.